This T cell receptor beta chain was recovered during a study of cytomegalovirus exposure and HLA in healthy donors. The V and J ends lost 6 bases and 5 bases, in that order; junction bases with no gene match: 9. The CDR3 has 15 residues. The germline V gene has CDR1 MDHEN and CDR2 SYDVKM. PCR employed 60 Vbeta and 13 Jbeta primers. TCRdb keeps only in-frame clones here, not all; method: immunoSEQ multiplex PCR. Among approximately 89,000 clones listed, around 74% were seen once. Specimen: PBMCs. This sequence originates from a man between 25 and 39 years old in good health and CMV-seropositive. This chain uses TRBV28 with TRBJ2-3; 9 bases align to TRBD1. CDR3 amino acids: CASSQGQGTGDTQYF. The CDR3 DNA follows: TGTGCCAGCAGCCAAGGACAGGGGACTGGAGATACGCAGTATTTT. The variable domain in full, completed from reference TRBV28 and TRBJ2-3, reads DVKVTQSSRYLVKRTGEKVFLECVQDMDHENMFWYRQDPGLGLRLIYFSYDVKMKEKGDIPEGYSVSREKKERFSLILESASTNQTSMYLCASSQGQGTGDTQYFGPGTRLTVL.